The 26 T cell receptor beta chains listed next were all sequenced from one sample in a study of long-term antiretroviral therapy in people with HIV. It was version v3.0 of the immunoSEQ assay that was run at survey level. Repertoires were generated with immunoSEQ multiplex PCR, while TCRdb's copy carries only in-frame clones and drops some. The sample carries 35,000 to 45,000 clones, 75% to 85% recorded once. Source: unsorted PBMCs, taken 3.4 years after starting antiretroviral therapy. These TCRs come from a man younger than 40 with HIV.

The rearrangement uses TRBV2 and TRBJ2-4; the D gene could be TRBD1 or TRBD2 (6 bases each). Deletions cut 3 bases from V and 0 bases from J, with 12 bases between. Germline-derived CDR1 and CDR2 are SNHLY and FYNNEI. The CDR3 totals 16 residues. The CDR3 nucleotides read TGTGCCAGCAGTGATGAGGGGGGCTCAGCCAAAAACATTCAGTACTTC. Residues: CASSDEGGSAKNIQYF. The full variable domain, with the rest looked up from reference TRBV2 and TRBJ2-4, is EPEVTQTPSHQVTQMGQEVILRCVPISNHLYFYWYRQILGQKVEFLVSFYNNEISEKSEIFDDQFSVERPDGSNFTLKIRSTKLEDSAMYFCASSDEGGSAKNIQYFGAGTRLSVL.

The rearrangement uses TRBV29-1 and TRBJ1-1; a weak D match, TRBD1 (5 bases). The CDR3 covers 11 residues. The V gene lost 8 bases and the J gene lost 4 bases, with 11 bases spanning the gap. Germline CDR1 SQVTM, CDR2 ANQGSEA. DNA for the CDR3: TGCAGCATACACCAGGGCACTGAAGCTTTCTTT. It is translated as CSIHQGTEAFF.

The rearrangement links TRBV11-3 to TRBJ2-1; tentatively, D is TRBD1 or TRBD2 (5 bases each). Germline loops: CDR1 SGHNT, CDR2 YENEEA. Deletions cut 6 bases from V and 8 bases from J, with 11 bases between. This CDR3 is 12 amino acids long. CDR3 in DNA: TGTGCCAGCAGTCCCGGGACCTATGAGCAGTTCTTC. Its protein product is CASSPGTYEQFF.

This clone was counted a single time. The chain uses TRBV4-3 and TRBJ2-7; D possibly corresponds to TRBD1 (5 bases). The CDR3 is 14 residues long. Trimming removed 0 bases from V and 3 bases from J, with 9 bases in between. Germline V gene data show CDR1 as LGHNA and CDR2 as YSLEER. The CDR3 sequence: CASSQDGQGYEQYF. CDR3 coding DNA: TGCGCCAGCAGCCAAGATGGTCAGGGCTACGAGCAGTACTTC.

The genes are TRBV5-4 and TRBJ2-3; TRBD2 matches 8 bases. In germline, CDR1 is SGHNT, CDR2 YYREEE (reference sequence). This CDR3 region has 16 residues. Losses at the gene ends were 10 bases for V and 6 bases for J; bases not matched to a gene: 19. The CDR3 DNA follows: TGTGCCGGCGCCGGGGGGTTAGCGGGAAGAGGGGATACGCAGTATTTT. Translated, it gives CAGAGGLAGRGDTQYF.

CDR3 sequence: CATKYESLGQPQHF. The CDR3, as DNA: TGTGCCACCAAATACGAGAGCCTGGGGCAGCCCCAGCATTTT. This chain connects TRBV28 to TRBJ1-5, with D hard to call. This CDR3 contains 14 residues. Germline CDR1 is MDHEN and CDR2 is SYDVKM. The V end was cut by 10 bases, the J end by 7 bases, with 20 bases between. Combining the CDR3 with reference TRBV28 and TRBJ1-5 gives the whole variable domain DVKVTQSSRYLVKRTGEKVFLECVQDMDHENMFWYRQDPGLGLRLIYFSYDVKMKEKGDIPEGYSVSREKKERFSLILESASTNQTSMYLCATKYESLGQPQHFGDGTRLSIL.

The V call is TRBV28, the J call TRBJ1-5; no firm D call. Per the germline V gene, CDR1 is MDHEN and CDR2 is SYDVKM. V lost 6 bases and J 7 bases, leaving 16 bases between the germline ends. The CDR3 consists of 14 residues. The CDR3 spells CASRPPSVGQPQHF. DNA for the CDR3: TGTGCCAGCAGACCGCCCTCAGTGGGACAGCCCCAGCATTTT.

This chain's CDR3 is CASSPGQGETQYF. DNA for the CDR3: TGTGCCAGCAGCCCAGGACAGGGTGAGACCCAGTACTTC. The chain has TRBV5-4 and TRBJ2-5, with 8 nucleotides matching TRBD1. Per the germline V gene, CDR1 is SGHNT and CDR2 is YYREEE (reference sequence). J lost 5 bases, V lost 4 bases, and 4 bases had no gene match. This CDR3 spans 13 amino acids.

The chain joins TRBV4-1 to TRBJ1-5; D gene ambiguous. The CDR3 totals 14 residues. Germline assignment: CDR1 MGHRA and CDR2 YSYEKL. V dropped 1 base and J dropped 0 bases, with 4 bases sitting between them. DNA of the CDR3: TGCGCCAGCAGCCAAGCCTATAGCAATCAGCCCCAGCATTTT. It translates to CASSQAYSNQPQHF.

This chain connects TRBV30 to TRBJ1-5; no reliable D call. CDR1 GTSNPN and CDR2 SVGIG come from the germline V gene (reference sequence). Trimming removed 2 bases from V and 3 bases from J, with 11 bases in between. The CDR3 has 14 residues. DNA of the CDR3: TGTGCCTGGAGTAGGGCGGATTACAATCAGCCCCAGCATTTT. It is translated as CAWSRADYNQPQHF.

The table lists this clone with a few counts. The rearrangement uses TRBV4-3 and TRBJ2-7; the D call may be TRBD1 or TRBD2 (5 bases each). This CDR3 is 15 amino acids long. Germline values: CDR1 LGHNA, CDR2 YSLEER. The V gene lost 1 base and the J gene lost 3 bases, with 13 bases spanning the gap. This CDR3 reads CASSQGRDAYYEQYF. In nucleotides, the CDR3 is TGCGCCAGCAGCCAAGGAAGGGACGCCTACTACGAGCAGTACTTC.

This clone was counted a few times. This rearrangement joins TRBV7-9 to TRBJ2-7, with 10 positions matching TRBD1. The CDR3 is made up of 14 amino acids. Losses at the gene ends were 5 bases for V and 3 bases for J; bases not matched to a gene: 4. Germline V gene data show CDR1 as SEHNR and CDR2 as FQNEAQ (reference sequence). The CDR3 sequence is CASSTGQGIYEQYF. Written as DNA, the CDR3 is TGTGCCAGCAGCACGGGACAGGGGATCTACGAGCAGTACTTC.

The rearrangement links TRBV5-5 to TRBJ2-7; D is unclear. Germline lookup yields CDR1 SGHKS and CDR2 YYEKEE (reference sequence). V gave up 0 bases and J gave up 7 bases, with 8 bases separating them. CDR3 length equals 12 residues. The CDR3 spells CASSLELREQYF. The CDR3 bases are TGTGCCAGCAGCTTGGAATTGAGGGAGCAGTACTTC.

CDR3 amino acids: CASSVGPREGSFLTEAFF. CDR3 in DNA: TGTGCCAGCAGCGTAGGCCCTCGCGAGGGTAGCTTCCTAACTGAAGCTTTCTTT. J is TRBJ1-1 and V is TRBV9; no clear D. This CDR3 comprises 18 residues. Germline-derived CDR1 and CDR2 are SGDLS and YYNGEE. The germline V and J ends were trimmed by 0 bases and 5 bases, with 23 bases remaining between them.

The V and J genes are TRBV4-2 and TRBJ2-2; D remains unclear. CDR3 length: 17 amino acids. V was pared by 4 bases and J by 1 base, with 16 bases between. Germline CDR1 and CDR2: LGHNA and YNFKEQ. DNA of the CDR3: TGTGCCAGCAGCCCTAGGCTAGGACGGGTGAACACCGGGGAGCTGTTTTTT. Translation: CASSPRLGRVNTGELFF.

The rearrangement uses TRBV19 and TRBJ2-7; 8 positions agree with TRBD2. This CDR3 contains 14 residues. With 6 bases clipped from V and 3 bases from J, the junction kept 7 bases outside the gene matches. Germline loops: CDR1 LNHDA, CDR2 SQIVND (reference sequence). The CDR3, as DNA: TGTGCCAGTAGCACAACCGGGACTAGCTACGAGCAGTACTTC. It codes for CASSTTGTSYEQYF.

The rearrangement links TRBV5-6 to TRBJ1-1; 8 bases line up with TRBD1. The V gene's germline CDR1 is SGHDT and CDR2 YYEEEE. J was trimmed by 4 bases and V by 0 bases; bases with no gene match: 2. The length of the CDR3 is 14 residues. Written as DNA, the CDR3 is TGTGCCAGCAGCTTGGTACAGGGGGGCACTGAAGCTTTCTTT. Its translation is CASSLVQGGTEAFF.

The V gene is TRBV18, the J gene TRBJ2-7; 8 nucleotides align to TRBD1. This CDR3 is built from 14 residues. The germline CDR1 and CDR2 sequences are KGHSH and LQKENI. V was pared by 3 bases and J by 2 bases, with 3 bases of the junction left unmatched. The CDR3 DNA is TGTGCCAGCTCACCCCGGGACAGGACCTACGAGCAGTACTTC. This codes for CASSPRDRTYEQYF.

V is TRBV4-3 and J is TRBJ2-7; the D is unclear. Trimming left V 1 base short and J 0 bases short, with 7 bases between. This CDR3 has 14 residues. Germline-derived CDR1 and CDR2 are LGHNA and YSLEER. CDR3 nucleotides: TGCGCCAGCAGCCAAGCGGCTAACTCCTACGAGCAGTACTTC. Translated: CASSQAANSYEQYF.

The V gene is TRBV18, the J gene TRBJ2-3; TRBD1 might be the D (6 bases). The CDR3 extends over 15 amino acids. The germline V gene has CDR1 KGHSH and CDR2 LQKENI. Trimming removed 3 bases at V and 0 bases at J, with 10 bases between. The CDR3 region has the DNA TGTGCCAGCTCACCCGGGACAATTAGCACAGATACGCAGTATTTT. Protein sequence: CASSPGTISTDTQYF.

The chain carries TRBV6-6 and TRBJ2-7; tentatively, D is TRBD1 (6 bases). Per germline, CDR1 MNHNY and CDR2 SVGAGI (reference sequence). The CDR3 runs 14 residues. The V and J ends lost 6 bases and 3 bases respectively, with 15 bases between them. The CDR3 protein is CASRIPGQDYEQYF. The CDR3 DNA reads TGTGCCAGCAGAATACCGGGACAAGACTACGAGCAGTACTTC.

This clone was seen just once. V is TRBV15 and J is TRBJ2-2; D ambiguous. CDR1 is LNHNV and CDR2 is YYDKDF in the germline V gene (reference sequence). Trimming left V 0 bases short and J 6 bases short, with 8 bases between. CDR3 length: 14 amino acids. The chain's CDR3 is CATSRDHPPGELFF. CDR3 coding DNA: TGTGCCACCAGCAGAGATCATCCCCCCGGGGAGCTGTTTTTT.

Only one count was recorded for this clone. The chain couples TRBV5-1 to TRBJ2-1; 16 nucleotides align to TRBD2. This CDR3 spans 17 amino acids. The germline V gene encodes CDR1 SGHRS and CDR2 YFSETQ. V was clipped by 4 bases and J by 7 bases; unmatched bases: 8. The CDR3 sequence: CASSTGTSGRALNEQFF. In DNA, the CDR3 is TGCGCCAGCAGCACAGGGACTAGCGGGAGGGCGTTAAATGAGCAGTTCTTC.

The chain carries TRBV23-1 and TRBJ1-5, with D hard to call. TRBV23-1 is assigned to the ORF class and has an uncertain function. Trimming took 0 bases from V and 1 from J, leaving 4 bases between them. The CDR3 covers 14 residues. CDR3 loop: CASSQSGSNQPQHF. DNA of the CDR3: TGCGCCAGCAGTCAATCGGGGAGCAATCAGCCCCAGCATTTT.

The J gene is TRBJ1-3, the V gene TRBV5-1; 10 bases align to TRBD1. J gave up 0 bases and V 2 bases, and 5 bases lay outside the gene matches. Per the germline V gene, CDR1 is SGHRS and CDR2 is YFSETQ. The length of the CDR3 is 17 residues. DNA for the CDR3: TGCGCCAGCAGCTTATTCAGACAGGGGGCCTCTGGAAACACCATATATTTT. This codes for CASSLFRQGASGNTIYF.

The chain joins TRBV7-9 to TRBJ2-3; 13 nucleotides line up with TRBD2. The length of the CDR3 is 18 residues. Losses at the gene ends were 5 bases for V and 3 bases for J; bases not matched to a gene: 11. From germline, CDR1 is SEHNR and CDR2 FQNEAQ (reference sequence). For the CDR3, the DNA is TGTGCCAGCAGCCTAAGGCGACTAGCGGGAGGTATAACAGATACGCAGTATTTT. Translation: CASSLRRLAGGITDTQYF.